A single sample is the source of the 30 T cell receptor beta chains below, sequenced in a study of blood T cell repertoires in COVID-19. The assay was immunoSEQ multiplex PCR, and TCRdb's table has in-frame clones only and misses some. Among 250,000 to 350,000 clones listed, over 75% were seen once. The sequenced sample consisted of peripheral blood. The origin of the receptors is a woman aged 55-70 years with acute or convalescent COVID-19.

V usage is TRBV5-6 and J usage is TRBJ1-2, with 10 bases aligning to TRBD1. Germline V gene lookup returns CDR1 SGHDT and CDR2 YYEEEE. V lost 5 bases and J lost 6; bases outside the gene matches: 1. The CDR3 has 12 amino acids. In nucleotides, the CDR3 is TGTGCCAGCAGAGGGACAGGGGATGGCTACACCTTC. This sequence encodes CASRGTGDGYTF.

This chain uses TRBV19 with TRBJ1-2; TRBD1 agrees at 9 bases. The CDR3 length is 14 residues. The trim removed 6 bases at V and 2 bases at J, leaving 4 bases unmatched. CDR1 is LNHDA and CDR2 is SQIVND in the germline V gene (reference sequence). The DNA for the CDR3 is TGTGCCAGTAGGCAAGACAGGGGGAACTATGGCTACACCTTC. Protein sequence: CASRQDRGNYGYTF. Variable domain in full (rest from reference TRBV19 and TRBJ1-2): DGGITQSPKYLFRKEGQNVTLSCEQNLNHDAMYWYRQDPGQGLRLIYYSQIVNDFQKGDIAEGYSVSREKKESFPLTVTSAQKNPTAFYLCASRQDRGNYGYTFGSGTRLTVV.

The rearrangement uses TRBV6-2 or TRBV6-3 and TRBJ1-5; D perhaps matches TRBD1 (6 bases). CDR3 length equals 15 residues. Per germline, CDR1 MNHEY and CDR2 SVGEGT. V was shortened by 3 bases and J by 3 bases, with 12 bases between the two germline ends. CDR3 protein: CASSYIDRTNQPQHF. The CDR3 DNA is TGTGCCAGCAGTTATATCGACAGGACCAATCAGCCCCAGCATTTT.

This chain connects TRBV2 to TRBJ1-4, with a weak D call TRBD1 (5 bases). The V gene lost 3 bases and the J gene lost 8 bases, with 16 bases spanning the gap. This CDR3 has 15 residues. CDR1 is SNHLY and CDR2 is FYNNEI in the germline V gene. The CDR3 DNA reads TGTGCCAGCAGTGAGGGGGGGAGGGACGGCGAAAAACTGTTTTTT. This sequence encodes CASSEGGRDGEKLFF.

This clone came up a few times. The chain links TRBV19 to TRBJ2-7; 8 bases are shared with TRBD1. The junction had 9 bases not matched to a gene; V was cut back by 5 bases and J by 0 bases. The CDR3 runs to 16 residues. Germline assignment: CDR1 LNHDA and CDR2 SQIVND (reference sequence). CDR3 protein: CASSGEGQDISYEQYF. The CDR3 nucleotides are TGTGCCAGTAGTGGAGAGGGACAGGACATCTCCTACGAGCAGTACTTC.

The chain recombines TRBV11-1 with TRBJ1-2; 10 bases match TRBD1. Germline values: CDR1 SGHAT, CDR2 FQDESV (reference sequence). The V segment lost 5 bases and the J segment 8 bases; nucleotides outside the gene matches: 11. The CDR3 runs 15 residues. The CDR3 DNA reads TGTGCCAGCAGCACGACCGGGACAGGGGCTACGGGCTACACCTTC. Protein sequence: CASSTTGTGATGYTF.

The chain couples TRBV2 to TRBJ2-1; TRBD1 aligns across 7 bases. This CDR3 spans 11 amino acids. From germline, CDR1 is SNHLY and CDR2 FYNNEI. Trimming cost V 7 bases and J 9 bases; bases outside gene matches: 3. CDR3 nucleotide sequence: TGTGCCAGCAAGGGGGCCGGTGAGCAGTTCTTC. Protein sequence: CASKGAGEQFF.

The V gene is TRBV28, the J gene TRBJ2-7, with 11 positions matching TRBD1. CDR3 length: 14 amino acids. Germline loops: CDR1 MDHEN, CDR2 SYDVKM. V lost 11 bases to trimming and J lost 3 bases; unmatched junction nucleotides: 9. The CDR3 protein is CASCWGTGGYEQYF. DNA for the CDR3: TGTGCCTCCTGTTGGGGGACAGGGGGCTACGAGCAGTACTTC.

The rearrangement joins TRBV5-4 to TRBJ1-3; D unclear. This CDR3 spans 14 amino acids. CDR1 is SGHNT and CDR2 is YYREEE in the germline V gene (reference sequence). Trimming removed 2 bases from V and 4 bases from J, with 10 bases in between. CDR3 nucleotide sequence: TGTGCCAGCAGCTTAGGCAGCGGGGGAAACACCATATATTTT. This translates into CASSLGSGGNTIYF.

The chain is built from TRBV7-9 and TRBJ1-2, with TRBD1 as a possible D gene (6 bases). The CDR3 runs 16 residues. V was pared by 5 bases and J by 6 bases, with 22 bases between. Looked up from germline, CDR1 is SEHNR and CDR2 is FQNEAQ (reference sequence). CDR3 amino acids: CASSLYLGGPKDGYTF. For the CDR3, the DNA is TGTGCCAGCAGCCTCTACTTGGGGGGGCCTAAGGATGGCTACACCTTC.

The chain is built from TRBV28 and TRBJ2-2, with 10 bases aligning to TRBD1. The CDR3 consists of 16 residues. Unmatched junction bases numbered 1, after V lost 0 bases and J lost 3 bases. Germline V gene lookup returns CDR1 MDHEN and CDR2 SYDVKM. Written as DNA, the CDR3 is TGTGCCAGCAGTTTATGGGGACAGGGGTACACCGGGGAGCTGTTTTTT. It yields the protein CASSLWGQGYTGELFF.

The chain employs TRBV10-2 and TRBJ2-1; 12 bases align to TRBD2. The ends lost 5 bases at V and 9 bases at J; junction bases unmatched: 8. In germline, CDR1 is WSHSY, CDR2 SAAADI. This CDR3 is built from 15 residues. CDR3 region: CASSSSGGAFSEQFF. CDR3 DNA sequence: TGCGCCAGCAGTTCTAGCGGGGGGGCGTTTAGTGAGCAGTTCTTC.

This sequence joins TRBV28 and TRBJ1-6; 8 bases align to TRBD1. V dropped 7 bases and J dropped 10; count of bases not matched to a gene: 6. CDR3 length: 13 amino acids. Germline CDR1 reads MDHEN; CDR2 reads SYDVKM. The CDR3 bases are TGTGCCAGCAAGACAGGGGTAGGGTCACCCCTCCACTTT. It specifies CASKTGVGSPLHF. The entire variable domain, with the rest obtained from reference TRBV28 and TRBJ1-6, is as follows: DVKVTQSSRYLVKRTGEKVFLECVQDMDHENMFWYRQDPGLGLRLIYFSYDVKMKEKGDIPEGYSVSREKKERFSLILESASTNQTSMYLCASKTGVGSPLHFGNGTRLTVT.

The V gene is TRBV10-3, the J gene TRBJ1-4, with 8 bases lining up with TRBD1. V shed 4 bases and J 5 bases; nucleotides not matched to a gene: 3. This CDR3 has 14 amino acids. Per the germline V gene, CDR1 is ENHRY and CDR2 is SYGVKD. The CDR3 DNA reads as TGTGCCATCAGTGTTGGGACAGGAAATGAAAAACTGTTTTTT. Translation: CAISVGTGNEKLFF.

This chain connects TRBV28 to TRBJ1-3; 7 positions agree with TRBD1. The CDR3 is 14 amino acids. CDR1 MDHEN and CDR2 SYDVKM come from the germline V gene. The V segment lost 5 bases and the J segment 4 bases; nucleotides outside the gene matches: 5. CDR3: CASSAGGQGNTIYF. The CDR3 nucleotides are TGTGCCAGCAGTGCTGGGGGACAGGGAAACACCATATATTTT.

As to this clone: Other nucleotide sequences from this sample produce the same CDR3. In nucleotides, the CDR3 is TGTGCCAGTAGTATAGTTGGAGGGAACACTGAAGCTTTCTTT. It is translated as CASSIVGGNTEAFF. This rearrangement joins TRBV19 to TRBJ1-1; D not certain. Trimming cost V 1 base and J 1 base, with 7 bases left between them. The CDR3 is 14 amino acids. The germline gives CDR1 LNHDA, CDR2 SQIVND (reference sequence).

The genes are TRBV21-1 and TRBJ1-5; the table's D call of TRBD1 was not tested on the DNA. TRBV21-1 is a pseudogene. The CDR3 length is 14 residues. DNA for the CDR3: TGCCCTGGACCGGCAGGGGGCTGGGGTCAGCCCCAGCATTTT. This codes for CPGPAGGWGQPQHF.

The chain is built from TRBV6-1 and TRBJ2-7, with D possibly TRBD1 on 6 matching bases. Trimming stripped 2 bases from V and 0 bases from J, with 8 bases between. The germline gives CDR1 MNHNS, CDR2 SASEGT. The CDR3 covers 14 residues. The DNA for the CDR3 is TGTGCCAGCAGTGAAAACAGGGTCTCCTACGAGCAGTACTTC. Translated, it gives CASSENRVSYEQYF.

About this clone: Additional DNA sequences in this sample encode the identical CDR3. The V and J genes are TRBV5-1 and TRBJ1-1; 10 positions match TRBD1. Germline-derived CDR1 and CDR2 are SGHRS and YFSETQ. J was trimmed by 3 bases and V by 4 bases; bases with no gene match: 3. This CDR3 has 14 amino acids. The DNA of the CDR3 is TGCGCCAGCAGCCCGGGGACAGGGGACACTGAAGCTTTCTTT. Translating it yields CASSPGTGDTEAFF.

The V and J genes are TRBV5-6 and TRBJ2-5, with 7 bases identical to TRBD1. V lost 3 bases to trimming and J lost 5 bases; unmatched junction nucleotides: 13. The CDR3 is 16 residues long. Per the germline V gene, CDR1 is SGHDT and CDR2 is YYEEEE. CDR3 sequence reads: CASSWSGQTVGETQYF. The CDR3 DNA reads TGTGCCAGCAGCTGGTCGGGACAGACGGTCGGGGAGACCCAGTACTTC.

This clone was picked up a small number of times. This chain uses TRBV27 with TRBJ2-1; TRBD2 matches 12 bases. The trim removed 2 bases at V and 6 bases at J, leaving 2 bases unmatched. CDR1 MNHEY and CDR2 SMNVEV come from the germline V gene (reference sequence). This CDR3 has 15 residues. The CDR3 bases are TGTGCCAGCAGTTTAGGACTAGCGGGGCCCAATGAGCAGTTCTTC. Translation: CASSLGLAGPNEQFF.

J is TRBJ1-5 and V is TRBV28; D possibly corresponds to TRBD1 (5 bases). Germline CDR1 MDHEN, CDR2 SYDVKM. The V end was cut by 2 bases, the J end by 7 bases, with 15 bases between. This CDR3 comprises 15 residues. The CDR3 sequence is CASSLTSPGGQPQHF. The CDR3 DNA reads TGTGCCAGCAGTTTAACCAGTCCCGGGGGGCAGCCCCAGCATTTT.

This chain links TRBV29-1 with TRBJ2-2; TRBD1 might be the D (6 bases). Germline V CDR1 and CDR2: SQVTM, ANQGSEA. V was trimmed by 6 bases and J by 1 base, leaving 12 bases between them. The CDR3 consists of 14 residues. The CDR3 region is CSVRTGRNTGELFF. CDR3 DNA: TGCAGCGTGCGAACAGGGAGGAACACCGGGGAGCTGTTTTTT.

The CDR3 reads CASSFWDRAVEIYNEQFF. Here the CDR3 DNA reads TGTGCCAGCAGTTTTTGGGACAGGGCAGTTGAGATCTACAATGAGCAGTTCTTC. This chain links TRBV28 with TRBJ2-1, with TRBD1 identical over 9 bases. The CDR3 covers 18 residues. Germline CDR1 MDHEN, CDR2 SYDVKM. V trimming: 3 bases; J trimming: 3 bases; junction bases outside the gene matches: 12.

As DNA, the CDR3 is TGTGCCATCAGTGAAGTACAGCAAATCTACGAGCAGTACTTC. Amino acid sequence: CAISEVQQIYEQYF. The rearrangement uses TRBV10-3 and TRBJ2-7, with D hard to call. V lost 3 bases, J lost 3 bases, and 12 bases lay in between. CDR3 length equals 14 residues. Germline V CDR1 and CDR2: ENHRY, SYGVKD.

The gene calls are TRBV9 and TRBJ1-2, with TRBD1 matching over 9 bases. The CDR3 consists of 15 residues. The V gene end was trimmed by 4 bases and the J gene end by 4 bases; junction bases not matched to a gene: 8. Germline-derived CDR1 and CDR2 are SGDLS and YYNGEE. CDR3 in amino acids: CASSKGDRESYGYTF. DNA of the CDR3: TGTGCCAGCAGCAAAGGGGACAGGGAAAGCTATGGCTACACCTTC.

V is TRBV5-1 and J is TRBJ2-5; D is undetermined. Trimming pared 0 bases from V and 5 bases from J, leaving 11 bases between. CDR3 length equals 14 residues. The germline gives CDR1 SGHRS, CDR2 YFSETQ. This CDR3 is CASSLVGPSETQYF. For the CDR3, the DNA is TGCGCCAGCAGCTTGGTTGGCCCCAGTGAGACCCAGTACTTC.

V and J are TRBV28 and TRBJ2-2; TRBD2 matches at 10 bases. The CDR3 contains 16 residues. V lost 7 bases and J lost 3; bases outside the gene matches: 8. The germline V gene encodes CDR1 MDHEN and CDR2 SYDVKM. CDR3 coding DNA: TGTGCCAGCAAGGATAGCGGGGGGTACGACACCGGGGAGCTGTTTTTT. Translated, it gives CASKDSGGYDTGELFF.

The chain uses TRBV3-1 (or the pseudogene TRBV3-2) and TRBJ2-3, with TRBD2 matching 10 bases. CDR3 length equals 20 residues. Germline loops: CDR1 LGHDT, CDR2 YNNKEL (reference sequence). The J segment lost 4 bases and the V segment lost 5 bases, leaving 21 bases of the junction unmatched. The CDR3 sequence: CASSSQRASGGRWGADTQYF. The CDR3 DNA reads TGTGCCAGCAGCTCCCAAAGGGCTAGCGGGGGCCGGTGGGGGGCAGATACGCAGTATTTT.

The chain combines TRBV19 with TRBJ1-4; a possible D gene is TRBD1 (5 bases). V lost 5 bases and J lost 6, with 10 bases in between. Germline V gene lookup returns CDR1 LNHDA and CDR2 SQIVND (reference sequence). The CDR3 totals 13 residues. CDR3 bases: TGTGCCAGTAGTCGCCGACAGCATGAAAAACTGTTTTTT. It specifies CASSRRQHEKLFF.